This passage covers 3 T cell receptor beta chains from one sample sequenced in a study of CD8+ T cells in alopecia areata. Once RNA had been extracted, it was reverse transcribed into cDNA to act as the sequencing template. Profiled with immunoSEQ multiplex PCR; TCRdb holds only in-frame clones, not every one. The sample comprises more than 200,000 clones, under 70% of which are singletons, and 1% to 1.5% rests with the top ten. The treatment is: oral pan-JAK inhibitor, 5-10 mg twice daily. Specimen: CD4+ T cells sorted from blood, collected at week 44, from a patient treated with tofacitinib. The receptor set was obtained from a human donor with alopecia areata.

This clone was detected a few times. The chain uses TRBV29-1 and TRBJ2-5, with 8 bases matching TRBD2. CDR1 and CDR2 from the germline V gene are SQVTM and ANQGSEA. J was trimmed by 3 bases and V by 7 bases; bases with no gene match: 1. The CDR3 runs 11 residues. DNA of the CDR3: TGCAGCGCGGGGGGGGAAGAGACCCAGTACTTC. Its translation is CSAGGEETQYF. Using reference TRBV29-1 and TRBJ2-5 for the parts outside the CDR3, the full variable domain is SAVISQKPSRDICQRGTSLTIQCQVDSQVTMMFWYRQQPGQSLTLIATANQGSEATYESGFVIDKFPISRPNLTFSTLTVSNMSPEDSSIYLCSAGGEETQYFGPGTRLLVL.

This clone turned up a few times. The V call is TRBV7-9, the J call TRBJ2-7, with 13 bases matching TRBD2. The CDR3 spans 17 residues. Trimming removed 5 bases from V and 4 bases from J; junction bases left unmatched: 11. CDR1 is SEHNR, CDR2 FQNEAQ, per germline (reference sequence). The CDR3 reads CASSRLAGGNRVYEQYF. The DNA for the CDR3 is TGTGCCAGCAGCCGACTAGCGGGGGGAAATCGTGTTTACGAGCAGTACTTC.

In this sample, this clone turned up a few times. The chain joins TRBV14 to TRBJ1-1; no definite D call. Deletions cut 1 base from V and 6 bases from J, with 15 bases between. Germline loops: CDR1 SGHDN, CDR2 FVKESK. CDR3 length: 15 residues. As DNA, the CDR3 is TGTGCCAGCAGCCAAGTCGTCGGGCAGTGGGCTGAAGCTTTCTTT. The encoded protein is CASSQVVGQWAEAFF. The complete variable domain, with remaining parts taken from reference TRBV14 and TRBJ1-1, reads EAGVTQFPSHSVIEKGQTVTLRCDPISGHDNLYWYRRVMGKEIKFLLHFVKESKQDESGMPNNRFLAERTGGTYSTLKVQPAELEDSGVYFCASSQVVGQWAEAFFGQGTRLTVV.